This TCR beta chain was sequenced during a study of T cells in Graves' hyperthyroidism and ophthalmopathy. In germline, CDR1 is MDHEN, CDR2 SYDVKM. The CDR3 sequence is 13 residues long. The ends lost 8 bases at V and 9 bases at J; junction bases unmatched: 7. Amplified TCR beta CDR3 regions came from RNA transcripts. With the HTBI primer set, the TCR CDR3 went through a first round of RT-PCR. MiXCR, run by TCRdb on the multiplex PCR reads, gives a single entry per CDR3 protein. The sample shows a few hundred thousand distinct CDR3 sequences, 12% to 15% of them seen only once. Clinical symptoms, serum thyroxine and TRAb, thyroid ultrasound and orbital computed tomography together formed the diagnostic basis. This clonotype was seen a handful of times.

The specimen sequenced was blood. The sequence was collected from a woman aged 60-75 years with Graves' ophthalmopathy. The rearrangement links TRBV28 to TRBJ2-1; 10 bases line up with TRBD2. The CDR3 sequence: CASVEAGGGEQFF. CDR3 bases: TGTGCCAGCGTCGAAGCGGGAGGGGGTGAGCAGTTCTTC. The entire variable domain, with the rest obtained from reference TRBV28 and TRBJ2-1, is as follows: DVKVTQSSRYLVKRTGEKVFLECVQDMDHENMFWYRQDPGLGLRLIYFSYDVKMKEKGDIPEGYSVSREKKERFSLILESASTNQTSMYLCASVEAGGGEQFFGPGTRLTVL.